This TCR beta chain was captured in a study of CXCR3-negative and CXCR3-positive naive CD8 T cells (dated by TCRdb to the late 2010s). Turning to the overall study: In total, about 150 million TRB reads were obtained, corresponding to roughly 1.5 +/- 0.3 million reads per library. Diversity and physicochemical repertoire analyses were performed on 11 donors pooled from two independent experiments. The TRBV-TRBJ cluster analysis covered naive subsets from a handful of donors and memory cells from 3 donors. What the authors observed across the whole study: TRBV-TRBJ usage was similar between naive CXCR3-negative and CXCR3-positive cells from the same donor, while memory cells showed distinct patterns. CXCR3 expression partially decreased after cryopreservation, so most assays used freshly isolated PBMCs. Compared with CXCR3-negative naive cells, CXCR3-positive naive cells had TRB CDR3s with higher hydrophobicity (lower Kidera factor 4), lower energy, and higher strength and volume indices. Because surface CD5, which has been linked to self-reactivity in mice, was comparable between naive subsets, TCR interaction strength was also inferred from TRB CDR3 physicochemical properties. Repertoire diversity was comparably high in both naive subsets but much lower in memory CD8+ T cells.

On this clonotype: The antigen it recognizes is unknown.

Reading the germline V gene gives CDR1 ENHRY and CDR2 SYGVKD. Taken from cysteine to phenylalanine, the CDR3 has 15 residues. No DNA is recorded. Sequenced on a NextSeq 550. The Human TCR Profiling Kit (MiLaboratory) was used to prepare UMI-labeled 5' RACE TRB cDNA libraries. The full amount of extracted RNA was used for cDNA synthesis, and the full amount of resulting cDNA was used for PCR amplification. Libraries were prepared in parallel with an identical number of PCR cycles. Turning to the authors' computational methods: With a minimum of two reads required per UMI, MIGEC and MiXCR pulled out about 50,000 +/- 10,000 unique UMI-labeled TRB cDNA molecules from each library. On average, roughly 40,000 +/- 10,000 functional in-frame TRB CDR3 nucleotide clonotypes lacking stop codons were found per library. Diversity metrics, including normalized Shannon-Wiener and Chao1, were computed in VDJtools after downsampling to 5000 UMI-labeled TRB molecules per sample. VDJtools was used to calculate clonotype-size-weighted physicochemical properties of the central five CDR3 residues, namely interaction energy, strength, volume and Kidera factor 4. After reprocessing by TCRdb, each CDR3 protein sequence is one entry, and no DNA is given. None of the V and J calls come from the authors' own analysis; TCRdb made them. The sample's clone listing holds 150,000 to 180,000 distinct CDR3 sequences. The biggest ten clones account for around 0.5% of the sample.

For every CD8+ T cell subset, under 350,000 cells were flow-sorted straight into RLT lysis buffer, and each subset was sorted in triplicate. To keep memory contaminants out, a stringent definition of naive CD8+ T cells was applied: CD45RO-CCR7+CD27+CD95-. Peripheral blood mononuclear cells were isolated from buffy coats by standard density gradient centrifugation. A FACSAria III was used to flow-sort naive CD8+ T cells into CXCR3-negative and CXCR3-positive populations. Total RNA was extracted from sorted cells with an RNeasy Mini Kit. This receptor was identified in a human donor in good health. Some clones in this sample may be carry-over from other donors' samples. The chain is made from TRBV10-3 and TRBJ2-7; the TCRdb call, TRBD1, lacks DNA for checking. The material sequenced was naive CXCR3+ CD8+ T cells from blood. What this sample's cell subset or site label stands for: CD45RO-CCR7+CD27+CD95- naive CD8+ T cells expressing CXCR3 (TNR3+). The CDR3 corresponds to CAIAAPGQGNYEQYF.